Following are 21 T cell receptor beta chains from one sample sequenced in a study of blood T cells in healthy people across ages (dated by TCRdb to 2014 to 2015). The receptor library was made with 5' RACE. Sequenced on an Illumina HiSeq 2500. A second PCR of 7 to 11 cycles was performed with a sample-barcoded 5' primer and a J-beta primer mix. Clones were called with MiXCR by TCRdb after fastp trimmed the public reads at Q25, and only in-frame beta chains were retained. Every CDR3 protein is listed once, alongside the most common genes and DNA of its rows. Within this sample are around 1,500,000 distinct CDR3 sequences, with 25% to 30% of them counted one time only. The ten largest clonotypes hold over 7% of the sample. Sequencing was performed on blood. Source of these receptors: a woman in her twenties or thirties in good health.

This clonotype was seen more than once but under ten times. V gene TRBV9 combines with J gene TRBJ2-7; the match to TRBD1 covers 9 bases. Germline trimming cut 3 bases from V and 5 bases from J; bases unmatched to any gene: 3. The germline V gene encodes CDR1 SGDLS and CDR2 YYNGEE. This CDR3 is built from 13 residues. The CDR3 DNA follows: TGTGCCAGCAGCGGCTGGACAGGGGACGAGCAGTACTTC. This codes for CASSGWTGDEQYF.

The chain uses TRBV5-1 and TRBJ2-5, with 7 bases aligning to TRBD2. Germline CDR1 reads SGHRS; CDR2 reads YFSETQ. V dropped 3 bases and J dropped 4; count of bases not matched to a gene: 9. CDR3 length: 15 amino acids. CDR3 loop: CASSSGGLQIETQYF. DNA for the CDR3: TGCGCCAGCAGCTCCGGGGGACTACAGATAGAGACCCAGTACTTC.

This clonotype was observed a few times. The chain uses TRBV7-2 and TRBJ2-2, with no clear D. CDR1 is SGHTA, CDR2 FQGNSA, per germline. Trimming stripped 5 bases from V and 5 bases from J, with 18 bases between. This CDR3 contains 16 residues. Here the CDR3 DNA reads TGTGCCAGCAGCCCCCGTGTACGGCGACCTACCGGGGAGCTGTTTTTT. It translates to CASSPRVRRPTGELFF. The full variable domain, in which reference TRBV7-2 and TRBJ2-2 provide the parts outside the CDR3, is GAGVSQSPSNKVTEKGKDVELRCDPISGHTALYWYRQSLGQGLEFLIYFQGNSAPDKSGLPSDRFSAERTGGSVSTLTIQRTQQEDSAVYLCASSPRVRRPTGELFFGEGSRLTVL.

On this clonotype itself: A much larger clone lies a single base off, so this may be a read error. CDR3 nucleotides: TGCAGTGCTGCCCAAATGAGGGGTGAGACAGGTACGCAGTATTTT. Translated: CSAAQMRGETGTQYF. This sequence joins TRBV20-1 and TRBJ2-3; maybe TRBD1 (6 bases). In germline, CDR1 is DFQATT, CDR2 SNEGSKA (reference sequence). The CDR3 is 15 amino acids.

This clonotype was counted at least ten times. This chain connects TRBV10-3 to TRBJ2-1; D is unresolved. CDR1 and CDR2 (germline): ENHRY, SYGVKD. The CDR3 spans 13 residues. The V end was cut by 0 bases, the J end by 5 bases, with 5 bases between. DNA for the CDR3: TGTGCCATCAGTGAGTCAGAGAACAATGAGCAGTTCTTC. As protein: CAISESENNEQFF.

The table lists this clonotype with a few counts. CDR3 loop: CSARDPGEGDYGYTF. In nucleotides, the CDR3 is TGCAGTGCTAGAGATCCAGGGGAAGGGGACTATGGCTACACCTTC. This chain links TRBV20-1 with TRBJ1-2; tentatively, D is TRBD1 (6 bases). Trimming cost V 0 bases and J 3 bases, with 14 bases left between them. Germline CDR1 DFQATT, CDR2 SNEGSKA (reference sequence). The CDR3 totals 15 residues.

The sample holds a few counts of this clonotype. This CDR3 reads CASGTTGPRNGYTF. Here the CDR3 DNA reads TGTGCCAGCGGCACGACCGGGCCACGGAATGGCTACACCTTC. The V and J genes are TRBV7-9 and TRBJ1-2; D is unclear. Germline V gives CDR1 SEHNR, CDR2 FQNEAQ (reference sequence). This CDR3 has 14 amino acids. V lost 8 bases and J lost 6, with 19 bases in between.

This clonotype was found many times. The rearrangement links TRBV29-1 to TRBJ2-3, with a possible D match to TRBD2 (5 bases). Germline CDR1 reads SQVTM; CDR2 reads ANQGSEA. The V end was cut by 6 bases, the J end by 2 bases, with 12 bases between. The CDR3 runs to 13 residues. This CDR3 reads CSVAERHTDTQYF. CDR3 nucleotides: TGCAGCGTCGCGGAGCGGCACACAGATACGCAGTATTTT.

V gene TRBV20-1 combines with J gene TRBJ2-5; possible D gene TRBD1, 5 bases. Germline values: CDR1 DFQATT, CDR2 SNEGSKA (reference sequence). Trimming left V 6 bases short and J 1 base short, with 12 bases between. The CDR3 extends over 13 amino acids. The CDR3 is CSATRQTQETQYF. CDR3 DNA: TGCAGTGCAACCAGACAGACCCAAGAGACCCAGTACTTC.

The CDR3 here is CSARTGRMPYEQYF. In DNA, the CDR3 is TGCAGTGCTAGGACGGGGCGGATGCCCTACGAGCAGTACTTC. The chain is built from TRBV20-1 and TRBJ2-7; perhaps D is TRBD1 or TRBD2 (5 bases each). The CDR3 is 14 residues long. The germline V gene encodes CDR1 DFQATT and CDR2 SNEGSKA (reference sequence). Trimming pared 3 bases from V and 2 bases from J, leaving 14 bases between.

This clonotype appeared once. The CDR3, as DNA: TGTGCCAGCAGCCTCCAGACGGACTCTGGAAACACCATATATTTT. It codes for CASSLQTDSGNTIYF. V and J are TRBV5-5 and TRBJ1-3; D not resolved. V gave up 4 bases and J gave up 0 bases, with 11 bases separating them. The CDR3 spans 15 residues. The V gene's germline CDR1 is SGHKS and CDR2 YYEKEE (reference sequence).

CDR3 nucleotide sequence: TGCGCCAGCAGCTTGTCGGGACAGGGGAGCACAGATACGCAGTATTTT. Its translation is CASSLSGQGSTDTQYF. The V and J genes are TRBV5-1 and TRBJ2-3; TRBD1 agrees at 10 bases. With 1 base clipped from V and 0 bases from J, the junction kept 2 bases outside the gene matches. The CDR3 runs 16 residues. Germline-derived CDR1 and CDR2 are SGHRS and YFSETQ.

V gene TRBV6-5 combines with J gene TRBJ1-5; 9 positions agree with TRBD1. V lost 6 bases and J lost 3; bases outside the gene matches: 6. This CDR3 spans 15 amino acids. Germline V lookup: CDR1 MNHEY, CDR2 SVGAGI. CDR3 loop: CASRVDRGANQPQHF. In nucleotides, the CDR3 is TGTGCCAGCAGAGTCGACAGGGGGGCCAATCAGCCCCAGCATTTT.

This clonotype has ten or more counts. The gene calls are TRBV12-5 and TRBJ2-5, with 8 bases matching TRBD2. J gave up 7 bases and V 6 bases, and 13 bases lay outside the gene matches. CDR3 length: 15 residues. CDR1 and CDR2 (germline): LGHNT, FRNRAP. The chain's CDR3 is CASGDHRGGLGTQYF. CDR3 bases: TGTGCTAGTGGGGATCATCGGGGGGGCCTCGGGACCCAGTACTTC.

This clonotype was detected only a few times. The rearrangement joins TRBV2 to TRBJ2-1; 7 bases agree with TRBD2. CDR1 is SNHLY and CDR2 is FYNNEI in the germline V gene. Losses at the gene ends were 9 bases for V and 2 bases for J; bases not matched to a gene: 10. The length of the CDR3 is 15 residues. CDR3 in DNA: TGTGCCAGTGGGGACTACCGATTAGCCTACAATGAGCAGTTCTTC. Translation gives CASGDYRLAYNEQFF.

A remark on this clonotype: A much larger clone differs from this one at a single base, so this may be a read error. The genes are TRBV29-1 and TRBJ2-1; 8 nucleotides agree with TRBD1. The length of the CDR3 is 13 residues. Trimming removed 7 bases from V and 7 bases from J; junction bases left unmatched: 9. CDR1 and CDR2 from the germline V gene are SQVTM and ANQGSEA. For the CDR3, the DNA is TGCAGCGACGCGGGACAGGTGTCAAATGAGCAGTTCTTC. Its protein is CSDAGQVSNEQFF.

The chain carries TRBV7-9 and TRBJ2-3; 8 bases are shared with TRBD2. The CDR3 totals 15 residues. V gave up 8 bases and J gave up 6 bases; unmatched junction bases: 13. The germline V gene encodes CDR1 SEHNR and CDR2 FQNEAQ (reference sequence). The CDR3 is CASRIAQRETDTQYF. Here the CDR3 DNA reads TGTGCCAGCCGTATTGCCCAGCGGGAGACGGATACGCAGTATTTT.

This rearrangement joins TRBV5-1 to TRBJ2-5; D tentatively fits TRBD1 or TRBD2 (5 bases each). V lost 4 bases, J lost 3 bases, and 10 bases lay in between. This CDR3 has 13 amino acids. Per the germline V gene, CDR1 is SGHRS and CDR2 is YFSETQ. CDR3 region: CASSEGNKETQYF. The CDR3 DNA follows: TGCGCCAGCAGCGAGGGGAATAAAGAGACCCAGTACTTC. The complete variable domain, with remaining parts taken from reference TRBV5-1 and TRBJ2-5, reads KAGVTQTPRYLIKTRGQQVTLSCSPISGHRSVSWYQQTPGQGLQFLFEYFSETQRNKGNFPGRFSGRQFSNSRSEMNVSTLELGDSALYLCASSEGNKETQYFGPGTRLLVL.

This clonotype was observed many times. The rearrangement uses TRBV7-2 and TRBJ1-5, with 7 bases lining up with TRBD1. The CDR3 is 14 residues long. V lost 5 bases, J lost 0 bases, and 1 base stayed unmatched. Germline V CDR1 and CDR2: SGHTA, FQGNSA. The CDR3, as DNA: TGTGCCAGCAGCGACAGGGCTAGCAATCAGCCCCAGCATTTT. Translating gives CASSDRASNQPQHF.

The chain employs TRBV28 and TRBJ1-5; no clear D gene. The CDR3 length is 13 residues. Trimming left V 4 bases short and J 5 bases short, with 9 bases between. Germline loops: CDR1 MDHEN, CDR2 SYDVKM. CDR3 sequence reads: CASSYQADQPQHF. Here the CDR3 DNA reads TGTGCCAGCAGTTACCAGGCCGATCAGCCCCAGCATTTT.

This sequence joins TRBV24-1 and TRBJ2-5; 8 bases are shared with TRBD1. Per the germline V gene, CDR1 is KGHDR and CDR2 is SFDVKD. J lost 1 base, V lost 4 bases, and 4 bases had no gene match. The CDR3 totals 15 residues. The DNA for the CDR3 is TGTGCCACCAGTGACTCCGGGACAGGCCAAGAGACCCAGTACTTC. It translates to CATSDSGTGQETQYF.